The sequence of this TCR beta chain was determined in a study of blood T cell repertoires in COVID-19. Germline values: CDR1 LGHNA, CDR2 YNFKEQ. There are 14 residues in the CDR3. Trimming stripped 2 bases from V and 5 bases from J, with 9 bases between. Authors' processing steps: Reference gene primer amplification gave nucleated cell count estimates. TCRdb keeps only in-frame clones here, not all; method: immunoSEQ multiplex PCR. That table furnishes V, J and clone size, whereas the DNA furnished D and trimming. This table has 150,000 to 200,000 clones, 85% to 95% appearing once. V and J are TRBV4-2 and TRBJ2-2; TRBD2 might be the D (5 bases). Sequenced input: peripheral blood. The TCR sequence derives from a man aged 50-59 years with acute or convalescent COVID-19. CDR3: CASSQPGRTGELFF. The CDR3 DNA is TGTGCCAGCAGCCAACCGGGGAGAACCGGGGAGCTGTTTTTT.